This T cell receptor beta chain was found in a study of shared clonotypes between healthy human individuals. Overall study: Per donor, CD8 memory used one plate, CD8 naive used two, CD4 memory used three and CD4 naive used three.

CDR1 is MNHEY and CDR2 is SMNVEV in the germline V gene (reference sequence). Trimming cost V 4 bases and J 0 bases, with 10 bases left between them. This CDR3 region has 14 residues. Study-level points and caveats: Rarefaction gave evidence that sorted-subset sequencing remained incomplete despite large depth.

Regarding this clone: Its antigen is undetermined. The identical CDR3 is also encoded by other nucleotide sequences in the sample.

Genomic DNA of each subset was evenly split across several immunoSEQ plates. Replicate PCRs run on sorted subsets employed 200 ng DNA, approximately 30,000 T cell genomes. Sequenced by immunoSEQ multiplex PCR; TCRdb stores in-frame clones only, minus some. This sample has about 2 million clones, with about 95% found just once. Naive CD8 cells, CD45RO-negative and positively selected for CCR7, excluded terminally differentiated effector memory CD45RA+ cells. This rearrangement joins TRBV27 to TRBJ2-7; possible D gene TRBD1, 6 bases. The clonotype was recovered from a man in his late teens or twenties in good health. The sequenced sample consisted of naive CD8+ T cells sorted from blood. DNA for the CDR3: TGTGCCAGCAGTTACAGGGTTAGCTCCTACGAGCAGTACTTC. Its protein product is CASSYRVSSYEQYF.